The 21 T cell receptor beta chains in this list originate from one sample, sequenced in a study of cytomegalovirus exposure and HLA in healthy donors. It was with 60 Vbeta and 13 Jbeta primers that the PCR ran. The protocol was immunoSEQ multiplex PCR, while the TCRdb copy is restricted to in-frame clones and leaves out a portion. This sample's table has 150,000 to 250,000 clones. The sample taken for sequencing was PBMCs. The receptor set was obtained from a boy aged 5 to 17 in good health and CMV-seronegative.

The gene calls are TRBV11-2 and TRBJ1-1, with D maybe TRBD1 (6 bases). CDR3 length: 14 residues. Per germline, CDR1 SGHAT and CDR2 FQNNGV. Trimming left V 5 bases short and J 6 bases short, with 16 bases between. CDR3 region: CASSQGMGQAEAFF. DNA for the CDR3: TGTGCCAGCAGCCAGGGGATGGGGCAGGCTGAAGCTTTCTTT. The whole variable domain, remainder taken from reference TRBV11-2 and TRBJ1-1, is EAGVAQSPRYKIIEKRQSVAFWCNPISGHATLYWYQQILGQGPKLLIQFQNNGVVDDSQLPKDRFSAERLKGVDSTLKIQPAKLEDSAVYLCASSQGMGQAEAFFGQGTRLTVV.

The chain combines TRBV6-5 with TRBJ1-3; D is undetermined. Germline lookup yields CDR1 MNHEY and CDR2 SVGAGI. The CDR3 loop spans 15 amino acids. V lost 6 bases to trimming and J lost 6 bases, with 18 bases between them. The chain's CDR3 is CASSPDRGKANTIYF. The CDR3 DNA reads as TGTGCCAGCAGCCCGGACCGGGGAAAAGCAAACACCATATATTTT.

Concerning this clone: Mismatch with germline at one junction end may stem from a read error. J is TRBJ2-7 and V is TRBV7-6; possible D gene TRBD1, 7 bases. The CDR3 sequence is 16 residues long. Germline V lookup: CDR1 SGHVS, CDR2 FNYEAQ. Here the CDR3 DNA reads TGTGCCAGCACCTTAAGTGATGGAGGGGGCTTTTACGAGCAGTACTTC. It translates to CASTLSDGGGFYEQYF.

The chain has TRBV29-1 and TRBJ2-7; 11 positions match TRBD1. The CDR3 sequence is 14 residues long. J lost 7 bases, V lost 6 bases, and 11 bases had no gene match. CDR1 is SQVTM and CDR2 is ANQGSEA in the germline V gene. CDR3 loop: CSVVTGTGGGEQYF. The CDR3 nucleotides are TGCAGCGTGGTAACCGGGACAGGGGGAGGAGAGCAGTACTTC.

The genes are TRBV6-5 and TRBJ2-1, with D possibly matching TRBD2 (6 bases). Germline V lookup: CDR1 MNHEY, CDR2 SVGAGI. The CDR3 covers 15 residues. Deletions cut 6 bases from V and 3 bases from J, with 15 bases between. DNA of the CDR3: TGTGCCAGCAGCCCCCGGGACTGGGGCTACAATGAGCAGTTCTTC. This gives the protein CASSPRDWGYNEQFF.

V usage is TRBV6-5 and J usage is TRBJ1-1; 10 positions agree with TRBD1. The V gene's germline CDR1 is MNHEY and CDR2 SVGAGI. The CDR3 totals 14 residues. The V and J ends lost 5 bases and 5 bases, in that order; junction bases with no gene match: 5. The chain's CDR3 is CASSTGQGVTEAFF. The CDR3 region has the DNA TGTGCCAGCAGTACAGGACAGGGGGTGACTGAAGCTTTCTTT.

In DNA, the CDR3 is TGTGCCAGCAGCTTACAGGTTGGAGATACGCAGTATTTT. Its translation: CASSLQVGDTQYF. The chain combines TRBV7-9 with TRBJ2-3; D uncertain. With 2 bases removed from V and 5 bases from J, the gap between germline ends came to 8 bases. The V gene's germline CDR1 is SEHNR and CDR2 FQNEAQ (reference sequence). This CDR3 is 13 amino acids long.

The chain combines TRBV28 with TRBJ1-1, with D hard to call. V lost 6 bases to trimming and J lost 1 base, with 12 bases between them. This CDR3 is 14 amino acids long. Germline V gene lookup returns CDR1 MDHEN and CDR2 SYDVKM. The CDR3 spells CASRQEEGNTEAFF. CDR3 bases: TGTGCCAGCAGGCAGGAGGAGGGGAACACTGAAGCTTTCTTT.

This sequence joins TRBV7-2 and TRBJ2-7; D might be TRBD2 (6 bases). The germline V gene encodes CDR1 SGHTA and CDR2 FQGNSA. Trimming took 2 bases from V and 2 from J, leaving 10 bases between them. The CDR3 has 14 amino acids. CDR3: CASSLRGEAYEQYF. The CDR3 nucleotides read TGTGCCAGCAGCTTACGAGGGGAGGCCTACGAGCAGTACTTC.

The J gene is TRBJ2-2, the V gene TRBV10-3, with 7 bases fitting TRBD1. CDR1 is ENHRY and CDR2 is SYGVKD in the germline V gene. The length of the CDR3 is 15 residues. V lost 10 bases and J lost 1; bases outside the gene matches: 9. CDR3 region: CATTRQGLNTGELFF. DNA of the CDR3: TGTGCCACTACCCGACAGGGTTTGAACACCGGGGAGCTGTTTTTT.

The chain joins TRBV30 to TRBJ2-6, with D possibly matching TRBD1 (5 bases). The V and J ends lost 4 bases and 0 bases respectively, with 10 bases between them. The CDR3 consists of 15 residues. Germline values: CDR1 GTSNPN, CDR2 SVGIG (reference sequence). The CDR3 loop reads CAWTVQASGANVLTF. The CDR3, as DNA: TGTGCCTGGACCGTACAGGCCTCTGGGGCCAACGTCCTGACTTTC.

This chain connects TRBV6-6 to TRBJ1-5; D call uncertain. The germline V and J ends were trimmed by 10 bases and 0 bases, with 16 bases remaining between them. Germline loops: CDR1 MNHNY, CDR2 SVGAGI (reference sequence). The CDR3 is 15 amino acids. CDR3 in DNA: TGTGCCACGCTGGGCATCATCCATAGCAATCAGCCCCAGCATTTT. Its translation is CATLGIIHSNQPQHF.

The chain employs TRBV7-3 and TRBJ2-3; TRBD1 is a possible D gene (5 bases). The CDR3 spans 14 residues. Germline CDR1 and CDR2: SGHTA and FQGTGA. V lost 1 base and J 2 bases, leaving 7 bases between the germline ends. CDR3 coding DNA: TGTGCCAGCAGCTTAAGACAGATCACAGATACGCAGTATTTT. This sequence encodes CASSLRQITDTQYF.

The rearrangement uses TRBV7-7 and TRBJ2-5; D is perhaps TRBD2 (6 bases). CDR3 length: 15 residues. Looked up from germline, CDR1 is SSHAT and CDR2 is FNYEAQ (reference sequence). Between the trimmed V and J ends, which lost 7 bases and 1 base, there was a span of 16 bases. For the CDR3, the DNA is TGTGCCAGCACCCCCCACCTCGGGGGCCAAGAGACCCAGTACTTC. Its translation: CASTPHLGGQETQYF. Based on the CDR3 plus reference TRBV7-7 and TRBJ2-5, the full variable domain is GAGVSQSPRYKVTKRGQDVTLRCDPISSHATLYWYQQALGQGPEFLTYFNYEAQPDKSGLPSDRFSAERPEGSISTLTIQRTEQRDSAMYRCASTPHLGGQETQYFGPGTRLLVL.

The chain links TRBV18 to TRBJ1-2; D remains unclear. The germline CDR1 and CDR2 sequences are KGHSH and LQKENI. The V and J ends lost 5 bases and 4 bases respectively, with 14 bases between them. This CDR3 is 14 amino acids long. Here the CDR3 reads CASSTVAGVYGYTF. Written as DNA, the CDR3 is TGTGCCAGCTCAACAGTGGCCGGGGTCTATGGCTACACCTTC.

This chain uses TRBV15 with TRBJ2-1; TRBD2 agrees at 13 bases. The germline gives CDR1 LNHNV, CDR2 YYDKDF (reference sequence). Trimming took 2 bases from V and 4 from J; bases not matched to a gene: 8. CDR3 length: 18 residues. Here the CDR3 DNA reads TGTGCCACCAGCAGAAGACTAGCGGGGGGCCGACTTTACAATGAGCAGTTCTTC. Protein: CATSRRLAGGRLYNEQFF.

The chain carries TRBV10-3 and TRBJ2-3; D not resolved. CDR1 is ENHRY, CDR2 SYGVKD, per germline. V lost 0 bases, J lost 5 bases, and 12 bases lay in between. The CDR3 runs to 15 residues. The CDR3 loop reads CAISESPTGGDTQYF. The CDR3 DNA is TGTGCCATCAGTGAGTCACCAACCGGTGGAGATACGCAGTATTTT.

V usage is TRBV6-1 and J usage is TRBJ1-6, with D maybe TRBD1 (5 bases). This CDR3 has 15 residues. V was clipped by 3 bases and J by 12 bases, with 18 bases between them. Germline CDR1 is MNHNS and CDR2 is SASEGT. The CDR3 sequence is CASSETDTGWLPLHF. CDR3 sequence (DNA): TGTGCCAGCAGTGAGACGGACACCGGTTGGCTACCCCTCCACTTT.

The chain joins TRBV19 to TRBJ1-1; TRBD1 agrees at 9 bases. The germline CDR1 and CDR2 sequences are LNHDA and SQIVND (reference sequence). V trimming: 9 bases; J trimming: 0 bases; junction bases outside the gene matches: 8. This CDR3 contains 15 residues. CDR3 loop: CASSVGQGLNTEAFF. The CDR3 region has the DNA TGTGCCAGCTCCGTGGGACAGGGTTTGAACACTGAAGCTTTCTTT.

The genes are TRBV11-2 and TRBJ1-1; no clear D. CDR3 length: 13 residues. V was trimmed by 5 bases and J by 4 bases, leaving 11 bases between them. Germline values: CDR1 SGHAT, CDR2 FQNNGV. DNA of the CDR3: TGTGCCAGCAGCCCCAGGTTTGTCACTGAAGCTTTCTTT. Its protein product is CASSPRFVTEAFF.

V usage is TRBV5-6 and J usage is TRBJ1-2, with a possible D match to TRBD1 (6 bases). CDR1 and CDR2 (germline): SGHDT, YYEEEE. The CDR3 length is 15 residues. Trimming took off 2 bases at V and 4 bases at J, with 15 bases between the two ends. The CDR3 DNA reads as TGTGCCAGCAGCTTCCCCGGGGGGGCAGGCTATGGCTACACCTTC. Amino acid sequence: CASSFPGGAGYGYTF.